The next 29 T cell receptor beta chains were all read from a single sample in a study of blood T cell repertoires in COVID-19. Data came from immunoSEQ multiplex PCR; TCRdb stores just in-frame clones and leaves some out. The profile shows roughly 250,000 clones, 84% of them singletons. The sequencing input was peripheral blood. These TCRs come from a human donor in a cohort sampled during active COVID-19.

This clone was seen just once. The chain is built from TRBV3-1 (or the pseudogene TRBV3-2) and TRBJ2-2, with D perhaps matching TRBD1 (5 bases). V was cut by 2 bases and J by 0 bases, with 10 bases left in between. CDR1 LGHDT and CDR2 YNNKEL come from the germline V gene (reference sequence). The CDR3 has 16 amino acids. CDR3 amino acids: CASSQRGHANTGELFF. The DNA of the CDR3 is TGTGCCAGCAGCCAAAGAGGACACGCGAACACCGGGGAGCTGTTTTTT.

The chain combines TRBV2 with TRBJ2-7; TRBD1 aligns across 7 bases. The J segment lost 8 bases and the V segment lost 6 bases, leaving 7 bases of the junction unmatched. The CDR3 spans 12 residues. CDR1 is SNHLY, CDR2 FYNNEI, per germline. The CDR3 sequence is CASSATGYQQYF. The CDR3 DNA reads TGTGCCAGCAGCGCGACAGGGTACCAGCAGTACTTC.

The V and J genes are TRBV7-8 and TRBJ2-1; TRBD2 matches 11 bases. The germline V gene encodes CDR1 SGHVS and CDR2 FQNEAQ. V lost 5 bases, J lost 4 bases, and 10 bases stayed unmatched. The CDR3 consists of 17 residues. DNA of the CDR3: TGTGCCAGCAGCCCCGCCCAGACTAGCGGGGTGTACAATGAGCAGTTCTTC. It codes for CASSPAQTSGVYNEQFF.

The genes are TRBV10-1 and TRBJ2-7, with TRBD1 identical over 7 bases. The CDR3 totals 13 residues. Germline V gene sequence: CDR1 WNHNN, CDR2 SYGVQD (reference sequence). V was pared by 2 bases and J by 6 bases, with 4 bases of the junction left unmatched. The CDR3 sequence is CASSEVAGGEQYF. CDR3 sequence (DNA): TGCGCCAGCAGTGAGGTTGCAGGGGGCGAGCAGTACTTC.

The genes are TRBV27 and TRBJ2-7, with D perhaps TRBD1 (5 bases). CDR1 MNHEY and CDR2 SMNVEV come from the germline V gene (reference sequence). This CDR3 has 15 amino acids. V was cut by 5 bases and J by 2 bases, with 16 bases left in between. The CDR3 sequence: CASSPYTGKTYEQYF. The CDR3 nucleotides read TGTGCCAGCAGTCCCTATACAGGAAAGACCTACGAGCAGTACTTC.

This clone turned up a few times. The chain couples TRBV28 to TRBJ1-4; 7 nucleotides agree with TRBD1. The V gene's germline CDR1 is MDHEN and CDR2 SYDVKM. This CDR3 comprises 14 residues. V lost 6 bases to trimming and J lost 3 bases; unmatched junction nucleotides: 4. The CDR3 sequence: CASRTGTANEKLFF. In nucleotides, the CDR3 is TGTGCCAGCAGGACCGGGACAGCTAATGAAAAACTGTTTTTT.

This clone was counted once. V and J are TRBV5-6 and TRBJ1-3, with D possibly TRBD1 on 5 matching bases. Germline CDR1 and CDR2: SGHDT and YYEEEE. This CDR3 is 14 amino acids long. V was shortened by 2 bases and J by 9 bases, with 15 bases between the two germline ends. The CDR3 DNA reads TGTGCCAGCAGCTTTTCAGGGCACGTTGGCACCATATATTTT. Translation: CASSFSGHVGTIYF.

This rearrangement joins TRBV5-1 to TRBJ2-7, with 7 bases that match TRBD1. The CDR3 has 15 amino acids. CDR1 is SGHRS, CDR2 YFSETQ, per germline. V lost 4 bases, J lost 6 bases, and 13 bases stayed unmatched. The CDR3 bases are TGCGCCAGCAGCAAGGGACAGACGCGGAGCGGCGAGCAGTACTTC. Encoded protein: CASSKGQTRSGEQYF.

The V call is TRBV5-8, the J call TRBJ1-5, with D perhaps TRBD1 (6 bases). Trimming took 4 bases from V and 2 from J, leaving 13 bases between them. The CDR3 contains 15 residues. Germline-derived CDR1 and CDR2 are SGHTS and YDEGEE. In DNA, the CDR3 is TGTGCCAGCAGCCCGGCCAGACAGGGCAATCAGCCCCAGCATTTT. Its protein product is CASSPARQGNQPQHF.

The V call is TRBV4-2, the J call TRBJ1-2; D unresolved. This CDR3 has 16 amino acids. Germline loops: CDR1 LGHNA, CDR2 YNFKEQ. V was shortened by 0 bases and J by 0 bases, with 11 bases between the two germline ends. This chain's CDR3 is CASSQDIRGANYGYTF. The CDR3 DNA reads as TGTGCCAGCAGCCAAGATATCAGAGGAGCTAACTATGGCTACACCTTC.

The genes are TRBV5-4 and TRBJ2-5; D might be TRBD1 (5 bases). Germline lookup yields CDR1 SGHNT and CDR2 YYREEE (reference sequence). V lost 1 base and J 4 bases, leaving 11 bases between the germline ends. The length of the CDR3 is 14 residues. CDR3 DNA sequence: TGTGCCAGCAGCTTGTTTAGACAGCCAGAGACCCAGTACTTC. Residues: CASSLFRQPETQYF.

V gene TRBV5-1 combines with J gene TRBJ2-5, with 10 bases lining up with TRBD2. V was clipped by 3 bases and J by 4 bases; unmatched bases: 9. The CDR3 has 16 amino acids. Looked up from germline, CDR1 is SGHRS and CDR2 is YFSETQ. CDR3 bases: TGCGCCAGCAGCTCAGGGCCAGCGGGAGGGGTAGAGACCCAGTACTTC. This sequence encodes CASSSGPAGGVETQYF. Using reference TRBV5-1 and TRBJ2-5 for the parts outside the CDR3, the full variable domain is KAGVTQTPRYLIKTRGQQVTLSCSPISGHRSVSWYQQTPGQGLQFLFEYFSETQRNKGNFPGRFSGRQFSNSRSEMNVSTLELGDSALYLCASSSGPAGGVETQYFGPGTRLLVL.

This chain links TRBV3-1 (or the pseudogene TRBV3-2) with TRBJ1-4; 9 nucleotides align to TRBD1. V lost 2 bases to trimming and J lost 3 bases; unmatched junction nucleotides: 4. The germline V gene has CDR1 LGHDT and CDR2 YNNKEL (reference sequence). This CDR3 comprises 16 residues. The CDR3 loop reads CASSQPGTGSNEKLFF. CDR3 DNA: TGTGCCAGCAGCCAACCCGGGACAGGGTCTAATGAAAAACTGTTTTTT.

This sequence joins TRBV2 and TRBJ2-3; 8 bases map to TRBD1. The J segment lost 0 bases and the V segment lost 6 bases, leaving 2 bases of the junction unmatched. CDR1 and CDR2 (germline): SNHLY, FYNNEI. This CDR3 contains 14 residues. CDR3 sequence: CASRQGASTDTQYF. The CDR3 DNA reads TGTGCCAGCAGGCAGGGGGCAAGCACAGATACGCAGTATTTT.

The chain combines TRBV4-3 with TRBJ1-1; D is uncertain. The V and J ends lost 0 bases and 4 bases respectively, with 15 bases between them. This CDR3 has 16 residues. Germline V gene lookup returns CDR1 LGHNA and CDR2 YSLEER. As DNA, the CDR3 is TGCGCCAGCAGCCAAGATTCGGGATCCTGGGGCACTGAAGCTTTCTTT. Translation gives CASSQDSGSWGTEAFF.

This clone was seen a few times. V is TRBV7-8 and J is TRBJ2-5; D is possibly TRBD1 (5 bases). Trimming left V 2 bases short and J 5 bases short, with 15 bases between. Germline assignment: CDR1 SGHVS and CDR2 FQNEAQ. The length of the CDR3 is 15 residues. CDR3 DNA sequence: TGTGCCAGCAGCTTACAGGGTTGGGGTTCGGAGACCCAGTACTTC. Translating it yields CASSLQGWGSETQYF.

The chain employs TRBV27 and TRBJ2-7; 13 positions agree with TRBD2. The CDR3 spans 14 residues. Per germline, CDR1 MNHEY and CDR2 SMNVEV (reference sequence). The V gene end was trimmed by 6 bases and the J gene end by 5 bases; junction bases not matched to a gene: 4. CDR3 residues: CASRLAGGPHEQYF. CDR3 in DNA: TGTGCCAGCAGACTAGCGGGAGGGCCCCACGAGCAGTACTTC.

This clone appeared a single time. The V gene is TRBV7-9, the J gene TRBJ1-2; a possible D gene is TRBD1 (5 bases). The CDR3 loop spans 12 amino acids. Per germline, CDR1 SEHNR and CDR2 FQNEAQ (reference sequence). The V end was cut by 0 bases, the J end by 7 bases, with 6 bases between. As DNA, the CDR3 is TGTGCCAGCAGCTTAGCAGGGGCTGGCTACACCTTC. It is translated as CASSLAGAGYTF.

The chain recombines TRBV24-1 with TRBJ2-1, with 10 bases that match TRBD2. The CDR3 loop spans 16 amino acids. The trim removed 1 base at V and 6 bases at J, leaving 5 bases unmatched. CDR1 and CDR2 from the germline V gene are KGHDR and SFDVKD. Here the CDR3 reads CATSDFSGGNSNEQFF. CDR3 DNA sequence: TGTGCCACCAGTGATTTTAGCGGGGGGAACTCCAATGAGCAGTTCTTC.

This clone showed up just a few times. The V call is TRBV7-2, the J call TRBJ2-7, with 8 bases fitting TRBD1. Germline V lookup: CDR1 SGHTA, CDR2 FQGNSA. The CDR3 runs to 12 residues. After removal of 8 bases from V and 4 bases from J, the junction contained 4 bases not matched to a gene. CDR3: CASGQGTYEQYF. DNA for the CDR3: TGTGCCAGCGGACAGGGCACTTACGAGCAGTACTTC.

This clone was observed a handful of times. This chain uses TRBV27 with TRBJ2-2; a possible D gene is TRBD1 (5 bases). The CDR3 spans 16 residues. Germline CDR1 reads MNHEY; CDR2 reads SMNVEV (reference sequence). The germline V and J ends were trimmed by 6 bases and 3 bases, with 17 bases remaining between them. The CDR3 is CASRQFGLGDTGELFF. The CDR3 DNA follows: TGTGCCAGCAGGCAGTTTGGGCTAGGGGACACCGGGGAGCTGTTTTTT.

This chain connects TRBV29-1 to TRBJ1-2; D is unresolved. Germline V gene data show CDR1 as SQVTM and CDR2 as ANQGSEA. Trimming cost V 5 bases and J 1 base, with 5 bases left between them. The CDR3 length is 11 residues. CDR3 region: CSVIYNYGYTF. As DNA, the CDR3 is TGCAGCGTTATTTATAACTATGGCTACACCTTC.

This clone was detected only a few times. V gene TRBV20-1 combines with J gene TRBJ2-1; maybe TRBD2 (6 bases). Trimming pared 3 bases from V and 3 bases from J, leaving 18 bases between. The CDR3 is 16 amino acids. Looked up from germline, CDR1 is DFQATT and CDR2 is SNEGSKA (reference sequence). The CDR3 DNA reads as TGCAGTGCTAGTATCTGGAGGGGTCATCTCTACAATGAGCAGTTCTTC. Translation: CSASIWRGHLYNEQFF.

The chain has TRBV10-2 and TRBJ1-1; D gene uncertain. CDR3 length: 13 residues. Trimming cost V 4 bases and J 1 base, with 7 bases left between them. Germline lookup yields CDR1 WSHSY and CDR2 SAAADI. Here the CDR3 DNA reads TGCGCCAGCAGTGGTAGTTGGAACACTGAAGCTTTCTTT. It is translated as CASSGSWNTEAFF.

This clone was seen a single time. The rearrangement links TRBV19 to TRBJ1-2; D unclear. Germline lookup yields CDR1 LNHDA and CDR2 SQIVND (reference sequence). V lost 8 bases to trimming and J lost 8 bases, with 24 bases between them. This CDR3 is built from 15 residues. The CDR3 sequence: CASQDYLKKRGGYTF. CDR3 bases: TGTGCCAGTCAAGATTACTTAAAAAAAAGAGGCGGCTACACCTTC.

The chain combines TRBV11-2 with TRBJ2-7, with D unclear. The germline V gene has CDR1 SGHAT and CDR2 FQNNGV. Trimming took 2 bases from V and 1 from J, leaving 9 bases between them. CDR3 length: 14 amino acids. In nucleotides, the CDR3 is TGTGCCAGCAGCTTACACAGTAAATCCTACGAGCAGTACTTC. It encodes CASSLHSKSYEQYF.

The chain employs TRBV5-1 and TRBJ2-5; 8 bases are a match to TRBD2. There are 13 residues in the CDR3. The germline V gene has CDR1 SGHRS and CDR2 YFSETQ. V shed 3 bases and J 3 bases; nucleotides not matched to a gene: 1. The CDR3 sequence: CASSYSGKETQYF. For the CDR3, the DNA is TGCGCCAGCAGCTATAGCGGGAAAGAGACCCAGTACTTC.

The chain carries TRBV2 and TRBJ1-3; TRBD1 matches at 7 bases. With V trimmed by 8 bases and J by 0 bases, 4 bases remained unmatched. This CDR3 region has 14 residues. Per the germline V gene, CDR1 is SNHLY and CDR2 is FYNNEI. The CDR3 DNA is TGTGCCAGCGGGGACAGCTACTCTGGAAACACCATATATTTT. Protein sequence: CASGDSYSGNTIYF.

The J gene is TRBJ2-1, the V gene TRBV11-2, with D unclear. CDR1 and CDR2 from the germline V gene are SGHAT and FQNNGV. The CDR3 is 11 amino acids. Trimming left V 5 bases short and J 6 bases short, with 5 bases between. The CDR3 DNA reads TGTGCCAGCAGCCGAGGCAATGAGCAGTTCTTC. Its translation is CASSRGNEQFF.